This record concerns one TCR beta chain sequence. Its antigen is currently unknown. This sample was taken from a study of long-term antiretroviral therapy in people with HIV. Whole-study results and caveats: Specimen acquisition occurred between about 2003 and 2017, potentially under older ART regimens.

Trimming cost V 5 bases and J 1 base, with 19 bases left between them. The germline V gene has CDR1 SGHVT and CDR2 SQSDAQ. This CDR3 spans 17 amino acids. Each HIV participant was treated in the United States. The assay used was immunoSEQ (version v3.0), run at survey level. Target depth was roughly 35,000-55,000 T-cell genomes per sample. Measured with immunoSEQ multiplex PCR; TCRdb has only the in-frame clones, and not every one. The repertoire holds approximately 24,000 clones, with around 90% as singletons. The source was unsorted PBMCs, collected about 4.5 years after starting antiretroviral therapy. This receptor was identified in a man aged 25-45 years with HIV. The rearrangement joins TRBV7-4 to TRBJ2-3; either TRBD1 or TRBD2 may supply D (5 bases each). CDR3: CASSIKPGPHGTDTQYF. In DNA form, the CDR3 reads TGTGCCAGCAGCATTAAGCCGGGACCCCACGGCACAGATACGCAGTATTTT.